The 28 T cell receptor beta chains below come from one sample, sequenced in a study of blood T cell repertoires in COVID-19. Produced via immunoSEQ multiplex PCR; TCRdb's table is partial and in-frame only. The data contain approximately 99,000 clones, just over 85% of them seen just once; the ten biggest clones take up around 13%. The sample comprised peripheral blood. The receptors were gathered from an older woman in a cohort sampled during active or convalescent COVID-19.

Comment on this clone: Germline and junction disagree at one end, which may indicate a read error. The chain uses TRBV6-5 and TRBJ1-6, with D possibly matching TRBD1 (6 bases). The germline V gene has CDR1 MNHEY and CDR2 SVGAGI. This CDR3 has 15 residues. The CDR3 loop is CVSRTGTIHNSPLHF. The CDR3 nucleotides are TGTGTCAGCAGGACCGGGACAATACATAATTCACCCCTCCACTTT.

J is TRBJ1-1 and V is TRBV5-1; D not certain. This CDR3 is built from 13 residues. Germline CDR1 reads SGHRS; CDR2 reads YFSETQ. Trimming took 4 bases from V and 1 from J, leaving 8 bases between them. In DNA, the CDR3 is TGCGCCAGCAGCATTACACGGAACACTGAAGCTTTCTTT. Amino acids: CASSITRNTEAFF.

The gene calls are TRBV6-4 and TRBJ2-1, with D possibly matching TRBD2 (6 bases). The CDR3 is 14 residues long. CDR1 is MRHNA, CDR2 SNTAGT, per germline. V was shortened by 4 bases and J by 9 bases, with 16 bases between the two germline ends. The CDR3, as DNA: TGTGCCAGCAGTGGGGGAGGTGCTCTTGGTGAGCAGTTCTTC. Protein sequence: CASSGGGALGEQFF.

V is TRBV3-1 (or the pseudogene TRBV3-2) and J is TRBJ1-3; 10 bases fit TRBD1. The CDR3 runs to 15 residues. V gave up 5 bases and J gave up 3 bases; unmatched junction bases: 4. Germline loops: CDR1 LGHDT, CDR2 YNNKEL (reference sequence). CDR3 nucleotides: TGTGCCAGCAGCTCGACAGGGGGCGTTGGAAACACCATATATTTT. This codes for CASSSTGGVGNTIYF.

The chain has TRBV6-6 and TRBJ1-4; 9 bases line up with TRBD1. V trimming: 6 bases; J trimming: 13 bases; junction bases outside the gene matches: 12. Germline CDR1 and CDR2: MNHNY and SVGAGI (reference sequence). This CDR3 has 14 residues. CDR3 sequence: CASSRGQGGGLLFF. The CDR3 DNA sequence: TGTGCCAGCAGCCGGGGACAGGGCGGAGGCTTACTGTTTTTT.

The chain employs TRBV6-2 or TRBV6-3 and TRBJ2-2, with 10 nucleotides matching TRBD1. Trimming removed 5 bases from V and 0 bases from J; junction bases left unmatched: 3. The CDR3 covers 16 residues. Germline CDR1 MNHEY, CDR2 SVGEGT. CDR3 region: CASSTTGGANTGELFF. CDR3 nucleotide sequence: TGTGCCAGCAGTACGACAGGGGGCGCGAACACCGGGGAGCTGTTTTTT.

The chain employs TRBV5-4 and TRBJ2-1, with a possible D match to TRBD1 (5 bases). The CDR3 loop spans 13 amino acids. Germline CDR1 SGHNT, CDR2 YYREEE (reference sequence). V shed 5 bases and J shed 6 bases, with 12 bases lying between them. CDR3 sequence: CASRGLWSNEQFF. For the CDR3, the DNA is TGTGCCAGCAGGGGGCTGTGGAGCAATGAGCAGTTCTTC.

The count of this clone is one. The chain combines TRBV9 with TRBJ2-3; TRBD2 matches 12 bases. V lost 0 bases, J lost 1 base, and 6 bases stayed unmatched. CDR1 is SGDLS and CDR2 is YYNGEE in the germline V gene. CDR3 size: 18 residues. The CDR3 loop is CASSVAPSGGVGTDTQYF. The CDR3 region has the DNA TGTGCCAGCAGCGTAGCTCCTAGCGGGGGGGTTGGCACAGATACGCAGTATTTT.

This clone turned up a few times. The chain employs TRBV7-2 and TRBJ1-2; the D gene is possibly TRBD1 (5 bases). This CDR3 is built from 16 residues. CDR1 is SGHTA and CDR2 is FQGNSA in the germline V gene. V was pared by 3 bases and J by 3 bases, with 17 bases between. The CDR3 protein is CASSLSGYGGDYGYTF. The CDR3 nucleotides read TGTGCCAGCAGCTTGAGTGGGTACGGGGGTGACTATGGCTACACCTTC.

The DNA of the CDR3 is TGCGCCAGCAGCATAGCGGGGGGCGCCACAGATACGCAGTATTTT. This codes for CASSIAGGATDTQYF. The chain has TRBV5-1 and TRBJ2-3; 10 bases fit TRBD2. V was pared by 4 bases and J by 2 bases, with 4 bases of the junction left unmatched. Germline values: CDR1 SGHRS, CDR2 YFSETQ. The CDR3 extends over 15 amino acids.

CDR3: CASLDRALNQPQHF. The CDR3 DNA follows: TGTGCCAGCCTGGACAGGGCATTAAATCAGCCCCAGCATTTT. The chain employs TRBV2 and TRBJ1-5; 8 bases line up with TRBD1. Trimming removed 8 bases from V and 4 bases from J; junction bases left unmatched: 7. Germline V lookup: CDR1 SNHLY, CDR2 FYNNEI. There are 14 residues in the CDR3.

V gene TRBV7-3 combines with J gene TRBJ2-3; the D gene is possibly TRBD2 (5 bases). The CDR3 runs to 14 residues. Trimming took off 5 bases at V and 0 bases at J, with 9 bases between the two ends. Germline V gene sequence: CDR1 SGHTA, CDR2 FQGTGA. This CDR3 reads CASSHGLSTDTQYF. The CDR3 DNA reads as TGTGCCAGCAGCCACGGACTGAGCACAGATACGCAGTATTTT.

V and J are TRBV24-1 and TRBJ2-1; 8 bases match TRBD2. The CDR3 has 17 amino acids. Germline CDR1 and CDR2: KGHDR and SFDVKD. V lost 4 bases to trimming and J lost 8 bases; unmatched junction nucleotides: 15. The CDR3 DNA reads TGTGCCACCAGTGACCCCCGAGCGGGGGACATTTTAGATGAGCAGTTCTTC. Translation gives CATSDPRAGDILDEQFF.

This chain connects TRBV5-5 to TRBJ1-5, with D maybe TRBD1 (5 bases). In germline, CDR1 is SGHKS, CDR2 YYEKEE (reference sequence). The length of the CDR3 is 16 residues. Trimming shortened V by 4 bases and J by 0 bases, and 14 bases separated the two germline ends. This chain's CDR3 is CASSKMQGGSNQPQHF. In DNA form, the CDR3 reads TGTGCCAGCAGCAAAATGCAGGGAGGTAGCAATCAGCCCCAGCATTTT. Full variable domain (remainder filled in from reference TRBV5-5 and TRBJ1-5): DAGVTQSPTHLIKTRGQQVTLRCSPISGHKSVSWYQQVLGQGPQFIFQYYEKEERGRGNFPDRFSARQFPNYSSELNVNALLLGDSALYLCASSKMQGGSNQPQHFGDGTRLSIL.

The genes are TRBV19 and TRBJ1-5; D is possibly TRBD1 (5 bases). The V and J ends lost 4 bases and 2 bases respectively, with 12 bases between them. Per germline, CDR1 LNHDA and CDR2 SQIVND (reference sequence). The CDR3 sequence is 15 residues long. CDR3 nucleotide sequence: TGTGCCAGTAGTACGACAGTTAGTGGCAATCAGCCCCAGCATTTT. This encodes CASSTTVSGNQPQHF.

J is TRBJ2-7 and V is TRBV27; TRBD2 is a possible D gene (6 bases). The germline V gene encodes CDR1 MNHEY and CDR2 SMNVEV (reference sequence). V lost 5 bases and J 2 bases, leaving 16 bases between the germline ends. The CDR3 loop spans 15 amino acids. The CDR3 region is CASSLPRPGAYEQYF. The CDR3 nucleotides read TGTGCCAGCAGTCTCCCTCGGCCGGGGGCCTACGAGCAGTACTTC.

The chain couples TRBV28 to TRBJ1-6; 7 nucleotides match TRBD1. The CDR3 has 15 residues. V dropped 7 bases and J dropped 9; count of bases not matched to a gene: 12. Germline CDR1 reads MDHEN; CDR2 reads SYDVKM. CDR3 amino acids: CASIPNRGFFSPLHF. CDR3 in DNA: TGTGCCAGCATCCCAAACAGGGGCTTCTTTTCACCCCTCCACTTT.

The chain links TRBV2 to TRBJ2-7; TRBD1 might be the D (5 bases). This CDR3 is 12 amino acids long. Germline V gene sequence: CDR1 SNHLY, CDR2 FYNNEI. The V gene lost 11 bases and the J gene lost 0 bases, with 11 bases spanning the gap. For the CDR3, the DNA is TGTGCCTGGTACGACAGCTCCTACGAGCAGTACTTC. This codes for CAWYDSSYEQYF.

The genes are TRBV10-3 and TRBJ2-1; D gene uncertain. The CDR3 runs 15 residues. V lost 4 bases, J lost 0 bases, and 10 bases lay in between. Germline V gene lookup returns CDR1 ENHRY and CDR2 SYGVKD. In DNA, the CDR3 is TGTGCCATCAGTGCAGGCCTAAACTCCTACAATGAGCAGTTCTTC. Amino acid sequence: CAISAGLNSYNEQFF.

The chain joins TRBV4-1 to TRBJ1-1; 8 nucleotides agree with TRBD1. CDR3 length equals 16 residues. Germline V gives CDR1 MGHRA, CDR2 YSYEKL. J was trimmed by 9 bases and V by 6 bases; bases with no gene match: 18. The CDR3 nucleotides read TGCGCCAGCAGGGATCGCCAGGGGGCATCTCTAGGTCAAGCTTTCTTT. This codes for CASRDRQGASLGQAFF.

CDR3 in DNA: TGTGCCAGCACAGGCCCAACGGAGACCCAGTACTTC. This gives the protein CASTGPTETQYF. The rearrangement joins TRBV2 to TRBJ2-5; D remains ambiguous. V lost 7 bases and J 5 bases, leaving 11 bases between the germline ends. There are 12 residues in the CDR3. CDR1 SNHLY and CDR2 FYNNEI come from the germline V gene.

J is TRBJ2-5 and V is TRBV5-1, with TRBD2 matching over 12 bases. CDR3 length equals 19 residues. Germline V CDR1 and CDR2: SGHRS, YFSETQ. Germline trimming cut 0 bases from V and 3 bases from J; bases unmatched to any gene: 12. CDR3 in DNA: TGCGCCAGCAGCTTGGGGTCTCTAGCGGGGGGGCCTAGGGAAGAGACCCAGTACTTC. Its protein is CASSLGSLAGGPREETQYF.

This sequence joins TRBV7-9 and TRBJ1-4; 8 bases match TRBD1. J was trimmed by 7 bases and V by 4 bases; bases with no gene match: 5. The CDR3 extends over 14 amino acids. The V gene's germline CDR1 is SEHNR and CDR2 FQNEAQ (reference sequence). CDR3: CASSSPRGLEKLFF. The CDR3 DNA follows: TGTGCCAGCAGCTCCCCCAGGGGGCTTGAAAAACTGTTTTTT.

The chain has TRBV24-1 and TRBJ1-2; tentative D call: TRBD1 (6 bases). Trimming took off 2 bases at V and 4 bases at J, with 10 bases between the two ends. The germline gives CDR1 KGHDR, CDR2 SFDVKD. The CDR3 spans 14 residues. The CDR3 DNA sequence: TGTGCCACCAGTGATTCCAGGGGAAGCTATGGCTACACCTTC. It specifies CATSDSRGSYGYTF.

The chain links TRBV5-1 to TRBJ2-2, with D perhaps TRBD1 (6 bases). Trimming pared 1 base from V and 6 bases from J, leaving 10 bases between. The germline gives CDR1 SGHRS, CDR2 YFSETQ. There are 14 residues in the CDR3. CDR3 in amino acids: CASSLSGTPGELFF. The CDR3 bases are TGCGCCAGCAGCTTGTCGGGGACACCCGGGGAGCTGTTTTTT.

The chain combines TRBV6-5 with TRBJ2-1; tentative D call: TRBD2 (7 bases). The germline V gene encodes CDR1 MNHEY and CDR2 SVGAGI. This CDR3 contains 15 residues. Between the trimmed V and J ends, which lost 3 bases and 5 bases, there was a span of 14 bases. This CDR3 reads CASSYRGGDNNEQFF. CDR3 DNA sequence: TGTGCCAGCAGTTATAGGGGAGGGGACAACAATGAGCAGTTCTTC.

The rearrangement joins TRBV5-1 to TRBJ2-7; 7 bases are shared with TRBD1. CDR1 and CDR2 from the germline V gene are SGHRS and YFSETQ. V trimming: 4 bases; J trimming: 2 bases; junction bases outside the gene matches: 9. The CDR3 covers 15 residues. CDR3 nucleotide sequence: TGCGCCAGCAGCCAACGACAGGGCTCGACCTACGAGCAGTACTTC. It codes for CASSQRQGSTYEQYF.

The V and J genes are TRBV21-1 and TRBJ1-6; the table's D call, TRBD1, has no DNA check behind it. TRBV21-1 corresponds to a pseudogene. CDR3 size: 16 residues. This CDR3 reads CASSKVKHRGNSPLHF. For the CDR3, the DNA is TGTGCCAGCAGCAAAGTAAAGCACAGGGGAAATTCACCCCTCCACTTT.